The rows below give T cell receptor beta chains drawn from one sample of a study of blood T cell repertoires in COVID-19. The data were produced by immunoSEQ multiplex PCR, yet TCRdb's version contains in-frame clones alone and is incomplete. The data show 230,000 or so clones, 84% seen once. Source material: peripheral blood. The receptor set was obtained from a woman aged 40-49 years who had recovered from COVID-19. Each CDR3 is given with its conserved first and last residue. Rows give clone size only sometimes, using once, few, many, or a class for an expanded clone.

CDR3,size,J,V,length
CASSLGTGTNDEQFF,NA,TRBJ2-1,TRBV5-8,15
CASSPGLVNEQFF,NA,TRBJ2-1,TRBV6-2/TRBV6-3,13
CASSKSSWEYTEAFF,NA,TRBJ1-1,TRBV25-1,15
CARPLGEGVWNMYEQFF,NA,TRBJ2-1,TRBV7-2,17
CASSLTKTGYYSGANVLTF,NA,TRBJ2-6,TRBV5-1,19
CASSQGTLNTEAFF,NA,TRBJ1-1,TRBV3-1/TRBV3-2,14
CASSYSGVYNEQFF,NA,TRBJ2-1,TRBV7-2,14
CASASGNTGELFF,NA,TRBJ2-2,TRBV12-3/TRBV12-4,13
CASSQAGVTYEQYF,NA,TRBJ2-7,TRBV3-1/TRBV3-2,14
CASSQAFWQGATRSYEQYF,NA,TRBJ2-7,TRBV3-1/TRBV3-2,19
CASRLRDRVGYTF,NA,TRBJ1-2,TRBV5-6,13
CASSPGNLEQYF,NA,TRBJ2-7,TRBV5-5,12
CAWSVRGTGRNSPLHF,NA,TRBJ1-6,TRBV30,16
CASSLLVNQPQHF,NA,TRBJ1-5,TRBV7-2,13
CAIRGGQGTTYEQYF,NA,TRBJ2-7,TRBV10-3,15
CASSRAFYEQYF,few,TRBJ2-7,TRBV3-1/TRBV3-2,12
CASSSSQGAGTQYF,NA,TRBJ2-5,TRBV5-5,14
CASSLGGEGGTETQYF,NA,TRBJ2-5,TRBV5-1,16
CASSPTSGGVETQYF,NA,TRBJ2-5,TRBV18,15
CASSQVKQGAVTLEKLFF,NA,TRBJ1-4,TRBV3-1/TRBV3-2,18
CASRPPGNYGYTF,NA,TRBJ1-2,TRBV6-6,13
CASSLTRTGENHF,NA,TRBJ1-6,TRBV12-3/TRBV12-4,13
CASSLGVTGYEQYF,NA,TRBJ2-7,TRBV7-3,14